This entry describes one T cell receptor beta chain. In this sample, this clonotype turned up many times. Its antigen has not been determined. No much larger clone is present one base from it, and per-base qualities are unavailable. This sample stems from a study of neurological immune-mediated disorders (dated by TCRdb to 2018 to 2020). Looking at the study overall: Peripheral blood TCR-beta repertoires from patients with HTLV-I-associated myelopathy (HAM/TSP), patients with multiple sclerosis, and healthy controls were compared in the study using UMI-based sequencing. Alongside PBMC samples, the set of approximately 100 TCR-beta libraries contained longitudinal samples, technical triplicates, and paired CD4+ and CD8+ T-cell subsets that had been sorted. To precisely calculate how much the frequency of each individual clone varied, libraries were sequenced in technical triplicate. The cohort comprised roughly 65 subjects: 15 or so HAM/TSP patients, some 34 multiple sclerosis patients and about 20 healthy controls. The research as a whole found: No identical CDR3 amino acid sequences were shared among expanded clones across subjects, suggesting private TCR-beta repertoires in all groups. TCR clonal expansion was highest in HAM/TSP patients and lowest in MS patients, with MS patients falling below even healthy controls.

The sample's time point label is to be understood as: technical triplicate 2. Libraries from unsorted PBMCs were made from 2 million PBMCs kept in RNAlater at -80 degrees C until RNA extraction. Peripheral blood was subjected to Ficoll-Hypaque density gradient centrifugation to isolate PBMCs, which were then cryopreserved in liquid nitrogen. Taken from cysteine to phenylalanine, the CDR3 has 12 residues. The DNA shown is the 36-base CDR3, in frame from base 1. V is shortened by 1 base, J by 12 bases, and the region joining them spans 12 bases. cDNA synthesis used template-switch 5'RACE with a primer carrying a 10-nucleotide random unique molecular identifier tagging each TCR transcript. Over 190 million TCR-beta sequences, covering 15-18 subjects, were produced in each sequencing run. The RNeasy kit was used to extract total RNA. The KAPA Real-time Library Amplification kit was used to amplify TCR-beta VDJ regions with primers for the TCR constant region and the 5'RACE anchor. A first PCR added sample indexes and Illumina adaptors, after which a second PCR increased the library yield. After purification with Ampure beads, the TCR product of roughly 650 bp was size-selected on a 2% E-gel SizeSelection system. Before pooling, libraries had their quality checked on a Bioanalyzer, their concentration measured with Qubit, and their quantity determined with the Kapa Library Quantification kit. Libraries were sequenced paired-end 2 x 150 bp on an Illumina HiSeq 2500. To increase sequence diversity, about 25-31% phiX was spiked into each library pool. In the authors' own workflow: Quality-filtered reads were processed with the UMI-based MiGEC pipeline, and over 90% of raw TCR sequences were removed by the MiGEC pipeline during error correction. IMGT germline references were used for aligning VDJ genes, and each clonotype was defined as a unique CDR3 amino acid sequence together with its V-J genes. Clonal expansion, Shannon diversity, and CDR3 relatedness (CalcPairwiseDistances, ClusterSamples) were evaluated with VDJtools, and phylogenetic trees were built with CLCbio workbench. A clone was classed as expanded if it had 8 or more unique UMIs, a cutoff based on coefficient-of-variation modelling across technical triplicates. Using fastp trimming at Q25 and MiXCR clonotype assembly, TCRdb reanalyzed the public sequencing data and kept in-frame beta chains. Rows are unified per CDR3 protein, each entry keeping the most common DNA and genes. These V and J calls rely on TCRdb rather than the paper's analysis. The sample yields tens of thousands of distinct CDR3 sequences; around 24% were counted once. The ten top clones hold about 4.3% of the sample.

This sequence uses TRBV12-3 or TRBV12-4 and TRBJ1-2, with the D gene uncertain. The receptor was isolated from a man aged 55 to 69 with HTLV-1-associated myelopathy (HAM/TSP). The sample consisted of PBMCs. The CDR3 reads as follows: CASSLGGVSHTF. The DNA sequence reads TGTGCCAGCAGTTTAGGTGGTGTCAGCCACACCTTC.